A single sample is the source of the 15 T cell receptor beta chains below, sequenced in a study of blood T cell repertoires in COVID-19. Assay: immunoSEQ multiplex PCR; the TCRdb copy retains only in-frame clones and omits some. The sample includes a few hundred thousand clones, roughly 88% seen only once; the top ten take approximately 1.8%. Sequencing was performed on PBMCs or T cells enriched from blood (not recorded which). Receptor source: a woman between 40 and 50 years old who had recovered from COVID-19.

This chain connects TRBV4-2 to TRBJ2-3, with 9 bases fitting TRBD2. J lost 4 bases, V lost 1 base, and 0 bases had no gene match. The CDR3 runs to 14 residues. Germline assignment: CDR1 LGHNA and CDR2 YNFKEQ. The CDR3 DNA is TGTGCCAGCAGCCAAGGCGGGAGGGCAGATACGCAGTATTTT. It is translated as CASSQGGRADTQYF.

Note on this clone: A junction boundary mismatches the germline segment, possibly from a read error. The chain carries TRBV25-1 and TRBJ1-1; possibly TRBD1 for D (5 bases). Looked up from germline, CDR1 is MGHDK and CDR2 is SYGVNS. The CDR3 sequence is 15 residues long. In DNA form, the CDR3 reads TGTGCCAGCAGTGGGGCCTGGGGGGAGAACGCTGAAGCTTTCTTT. This gives the protein CASSGAWGENAEAFF.

In its sample, this clone was seen once. J is TRBJ2-2 and V is TRBV9, with a tentative D call TRBD2 (6 bases). V was trimmed by 4 bases and J by 6 bases, leaving 28 bases between them. This CDR3 has 19 amino acids. From germline, CDR1 is SGDLS and CDR2 YYNGEE. The CDR3, as DNA: TGTGCCAGCAGCTTAGGAGGGCGAGGAAGGCATAGCTGGGCCGGGGAGCTGTTTTTT. Translating it yields CASSLGGRGRHSWAGELFF.

This clone was detected only once. The CDR3 is CASRSTTNEKLFF. The CDR3 DNA reads as TGCGCCAGCAGGTCAACAACTAATGAAAAACTGTTTTTT. V and J are TRBV10-2 and TRBJ1-4, with unresolved D. V was pared by 6 bases and J by 0 bases, with 5 bases between. The CDR3 consists of 13 residues. Germline V gene sequence: CDR1 WSHSY, CDR2 SAAADI.

The rearrangement links TRBV6-5 to TRBJ2-7; D is perhaps TRBD2 (6 bases). The CDR3 is 13 residues long. The V gene lost 8 bases and the J gene lost 3 bases, with 14 bases spanning the gap. Germline CDR1 MNHEY, CDR2 SVGAGI. For the CDR3, the DNA is TGTGCCAGCTCATCGCGGGGAGGCTACGAGCAGTACTTC. Translated, it gives CASSSRGGYEQYF.

The gene calls are TRBV18 and TRBJ1-6; D gene unclear. The germline CDR1 and CDR2 sequences are KGHSH and LQKENI. V lost 3 bases to trimming and J lost 9 bases, with 15 bases between them. This CDR3 has 15 amino acids. The CDR3: CASSPGGWVSSPLHF. The DNA for the CDR3 is TGTGCCAGCTCACCCGGCGGGTGGGTTTCTTCACCCCTCCACTTT.

The chain combines TRBV5-1 with TRBJ2-3; D remains unclear. The CDR3 spans 16 residues. The V gene lost 4 bases and the J gene lost 0 bases, with 15 bases spanning the gap. CDR1 and CDR2 from the germline V gene are SGHRS and YFSETQ. CDR3 loop: CASSVGPVISTDTQYF. In DNA form, the CDR3 reads TGCGCCAGCAGCGTGGGTCCGGTAATTAGCACAGATACGCAGTATTTT.

Only a few counts were recorded for this clone. The rearrangement uses TRBV24-1 and TRBJ1-1, with D maybe TRBD1 (5 bases). The V end was cut by 5 bases, the J end by 6 bases, with 12 bases between. The V gene's germline CDR1 is KGHDR and CDR2 SFDVKD. CDR3 size: 13 residues. CDR3 sequence: CATSAGVGSEAFF. The CDR3 coding sequence is TGTGCCACCAGTGCGGGGGTAGGGTCTGAAGCTTTCTTT.

The sample holds a few counts of this clone. The rearrangement joins TRBV5-8 to TRBJ2-5; 7 bases align to TRBD1. This CDR3 region has 15 residues. The trim removed 4 bases at V and 4 bases at J, leaving 10 bases unmatched. Germline V lookup: CDR1 SGHTS, CDR2 YDEGEE. CDR3 coding DNA: TGTGCCAGCAGCCTACCGAGGACAGGAGGAGAGACCCAGTACTTC. Protein sequence: CASSLPRTGGETQYF.

The chain carries TRBV11-2 and TRBJ2-1; perhaps TRBD2 as D (6 bases). CDR1 SGHAT and CDR2 FQNNGV come from the germline V gene. Trimming took off 1 base at V and 5 bases at J, with 15 bases between the two ends. The CDR3 runs 16 residues. The CDR3 nucleotides read TGTGCCAGCAGCTTAGTAGGCACTAGCTATGACAATGAGCAGTTCTTC. The encoded protein is CASSLVGTSYDNEQFF.

The V call is TRBV5-1, the J call TRBJ2-7; 8 nucleotides line up with TRBD2. Trimming at V came to 6 bases and at J to 1 base, leaving 3 bases not matched to a gene. CDR3 length: 13 amino acids. Germline loops: CDR1 SGHRS, CDR2 YFSETQ. CDR3 protein: CASTPGGSYEQYF. DNA for the CDR3: TGCGCCAGCACCCCGGGAGGGTCCTACGAGCAGTACTTC.

The chain uses TRBV27 and TRBJ1-1; 7 bases line up with TRBD1. V was pared by 5 bases and J by 1 base, with 7 bases of the junction left unmatched. CDR3 length equals 15 residues. Germline V lookup: CDR1 MNHEY, CDR2 SMNVEV (reference sequence). CDR3: CASSTPTGANTEAFF. The CDR3 nucleotides read TGTGCCAGCAGTACACCAACAGGGGCGAACACTGAAGCTTTCTTT.

The gene calls are TRBV5-1 and TRBJ1-1; perhaps TRBD1 as D (6 bases). CDR3 size: 14 residues. The V gene's germline CDR1 is SGHRS and CDR2 YFSETQ. The V end was cut by 6 bases, the J end by 1 base, with 13 bases between. The CDR3 sequence is CASILGAGNTEAFF. In DNA form, the CDR3 reads TGCGCCAGCATCCTGGGGGCGGGGAACACTGAAGCTTTCTTT.

This clone was recorded a few times. CDR3 amino acids: CSVGSGDGDEQYF. Written as DNA, the CDR3 is TGCAGCGTTGGATCGGGGGATGGCGACGAGCAGTACTTC. The chain employs TRBV29-1 and TRBJ2-7; tentative D call: TRBD2 (6 bases). V lost 4 bases to trimming and J lost 5 bases, with 15 bases between them. There are 13 residues in the CDR3. Germline CDR1 and CDR2: SQVTM and ANQGSEA.

Details on this clone: One base away lies a much larger clone, so this may be a sequencing read error. The same CDR3 can be traced to other DNA sequences in this sample. This chain links TRBV5-4 with TRBJ2-1; 10 nucleotides align to TRBD2. The J segment lost 2 bases and the V segment lost 2 bases, leaving 1 base of the junction unmatched. CDR1 SGHNT and CDR2 YYREEE come from the germline V gene (reference sequence). The CDR3 loop spans 15 amino acids. In nucleotides, the CDR3 is TGTGCCAGCAGCTTAACTAGCGGGACCTACAATGAGCAGTTCTTC. As protein: CASSLTSGTYNEQFF. Full variable domain (rest looked up from reference TRBV5-4 and TRBJ2-1): ETGVTQSPTHLIKTRGQQVTLRCSSQSGHNTVSWYQQALGQGPQFIFQYYREEENGRGNFPPRFSGLQFPNYSSELNVNALELDDSALYLCASSLTSGTYNEQFFGPGTRLTVL.